One and the same sample provided the 22 T cell receptor beta chains below, sequenced in a study of T cell repertoires in cytomegalovirus infection. TCRdb ran MiXCR on the reads and lists one entry per CDR3 protein. The table has 400,000 or so distinct CDR3 sequences, 15% to 20% seen once. Sequencing input: PBMCs. These receptors all stem from a human donor in good health (CMV status not recorded). Some clones in this sample may be carry-over from other donors' samples.

Only a few counts were recorded for this clonotype. The chain uses TRBV24-1 and TRBJ2-1; 11 bases fit TRBD2. V shed 6 bases, J shed 0 bases, and the junction held 6 bases outside the gene matches. This CDR3 region has 17 residues. Germline V gives CDR1 KGHDR, CDR2 SFDVKD. The CDR3, as DNA: TGTGCCACCAGTAGACCCGGGACTAGCGGCTCCTACAATGAGCAGTTCTTC. It is translated as CATSRPGTSGSYNEQFF.

CDR3 protein: CASSILPGNEQFF. In DNA, the CDR3 is TGTGCCAGTAGTATTTTACCGGGGAATGAGCAGTTCTTC. The J gene is TRBJ2-1, the V gene TRBV19; D might be TRBD2 (5 bases). The germline V and J ends were trimmed by 3 bases and 7 bases, with 10 bases remaining between them. Germline V CDR1 and CDR2: LNHDA, SQIVND (reference sequence). This CDR3 contains 13 residues.

This clonotype was found a few times. The chain couples TRBV27 to TRBJ1-5, with D perhaps TRBD1 (6 bases). In germline, CDR1 is MNHEY, CDR2 SMNVEV (reference sequence). This CDR3 spans 13 amino acids. V lost 5 bases and J 7 bases, leaving 12 bases between the germline ends. CDR3 sequence (DNA): TGTGCCAGCAGTACAGGGATAAGACAGCCCCAGCATTTT. It translates to CASSTGIRQPQHF.

This clonotype was seen repeatedly, ten times or more. The chain links TRBV19 to TRBJ1-5; weak D call: TRBD1 (5 bases). Per germline, CDR1 LNHDA and CDR2 SQIVND (reference sequence). Trimming took 6 bases from V and 1 from J, leaving 19 bases between them. CDR3 length: 17 residues. Here the CDR3 reads CASSPRGGGTSNQPQHF. DNA of the CDR3: TGTGCCAGTAGCCCCCGGGGGGGGGGAACAAGCAATCAGCCCCAGCATTTT.

The chain combines TRBV7-2 with TRBJ2-5, with D uncertain. This CDR3 is 17 amino acids long. Between the trimmed V and J ends, which lost 8 bases and 5 bases, there was a span of 27 bases. Germline values: CDR1 SGHTA, CDR2 FQGNSA. The CDR3 nucleotides are TGTGCCAGCTATACCCTAGGTGGCAGTACAACGCCGGAGACCCAGTACTTC. Residues: CASYTLGGSTTPETQYF.

This clonotype was found a few times. The chain employs TRBV10-3 and TRBJ2-3; D is unresolved. Germline values: CDR1 ENHRY, CDR2 SYGVKD. CDR3 length: 15 residues. V lost 3 bases, J lost 1 base, and 11 bases lay in between. This CDR3 is CAISEGRWGTDTQYF. Here the CDR3 DNA reads TGTGCCATCAGTGAAGGCCGGTGGGGCACAGATACGCAGTATTTT.

A few counts support this clonotype. This chain joins TRBV29-1 and TRBJ1-2; D possibly corresponds to TRBD1 (6 bases). Germline V gene lookup returns CDR1 SQVTM and CDR2 ANQGSEA. The CDR3 runs to 12 residues. V lost 7 bases, J lost 8 bases, and 17 bases lay in between. The CDR3 region is CSDRRGGPGYTF. For the CDR3, the DNA is TGCAGCGACAGGAGGGGGGGCCCGGGCTACACCTTC.

Only a few counts were recorded for this clonotype. The CDR3 DNA follows: TGCAGCGTTGAGCCCAGACAAGAGACCCAGTACTTC. This codes for CSVEPRQETQYF. The chain links TRBV29-1 to TRBJ2-5; D is unclear. Germline loops: CDR1 SQVTM, CDR2 ANQGSEA. Trimming took off 3 bases at V and 2 bases at J, with 7 bases between the two ends. The CDR3 spans 12 residues.

This clonotype was counted at least ten times. This chain connects TRBV6-5 to TRBJ1-5, with a tentative D call TRBD1 (5 bases). Trimming cost V 6 bases and J 4 bases, with 10 bases left between them. The CDR3 totals 13 residues. Germline CDR1 reads MNHEY; CDR2 reads SVGAGI. The CDR3 DNA sequence: TGTGCCAGCAGCCGGGGCTCTAATCAGCCCCAGCATTTT. This codes for CASSRGSNQPQHF.

This clonotype showed up many times. The chain has TRBV7-8 and TRBJ2-1; D might be TRBD1 (6 bases). The V and J ends lost 4 bases and 0 bases respectively, with 10 bases between them. Germline assignment: CDR1 SGHVS and CDR2 FQNEAQ. The CDR3 spans 15 residues. This CDR3 reads CASSSIRGSYNEQFF. The CDR3, as DNA: TGTGCCAGCAGCTCCATCAGGGGCTCCTACAATGAGCAGTTCTTC.

The J gene is TRBJ1-1, the V gene TRBV2; the D gene is possibly TRBD1 (5 bases). This CDR3 contains 13 residues. Trimming took 7 bases from V and 1 from J, leaving 10 bases between them. Looked up from germline, CDR1 is SNHLY and CDR2 is FYNNEI. The CDR3, as DNA: TGTGCCAGCACTCCGACAGCGAACACTGAAGCTTTCTTT. Its protein is CASTPTANTEAFF.

This clonotype was counted at least ten times. The chain uses TRBV12-3 or TRBV12-4 and TRBJ2-3; 8 bases are shared with TRBD2. With 7 bases clipped from V and 4 bases from J, the junction kept 10 bases outside the gene matches. The length of the CDR3 is 15 residues. The CDR3 reads CASTSSGMGSDTQYF. The DNA for the CDR3 is TGTGCCAGCACCAGTAGCGGGATGGGGTCAGATACGCAGTATTTT.

The rearrangement links TRBV6-2 or TRBV6-3 to TRBJ1-5; D uncertain. The V end was cut by 10 bases, the J end by 5 bases, with 15 bases between. From germline, CDR1 is MNHEY and CDR2 SVGEGT. CDR3 size: 13 residues. The CDR3 DNA is TGTGCCACCCGGAGGGATGCTGATCAGCCCCAGCATTTT. It encodes CATRRDADQPQHF.

This clonotype has ten or more counts. The gene calls are TRBV7-9 and TRBJ2-7; D possibly corresponds to TRBD2 (5 bases). Germline loops: CDR1 SEHNR, CDR2 FQNEAQ (reference sequence). The CDR3 covers 13 residues. V shed 8 bases and J shed 0 bases, with 11 bases lying between them. CDR3 loop: CASAETNSYEQYF. CDR3 DNA: TGTGCCAGCGCGGAGACTAACTCCTACGAGCAGTACTTC.

This clonotype was counted at least ten times. The chain has TRBV7-2 and TRBJ2-7; D is possibly TRBD2 (5 bases). The CDR3 totals 13 residues. V shed 5 bases and J shed 5 bases, with 13 bases lying between them. The V gene's germline CDR1 is SGHTA and CDR2 FQGNSA. The CDR3 spells CASSLERRHEQYF. In DNA form, the CDR3 reads TGTGCCAGCAGCCTAGAGAGGAGGCACGAGCAGTACTTC.

This sequence joins TRBV2 and TRBJ1-1; no clear D gene. The V end lost 7 bases, the J end lost 1 base, and 10 bases lay between the germline ends. Per germline, CDR1 SNHLY and CDR2 FYNNEI. The CDR3 totals 13 residues. The CDR3 DNA is TGTGCCAGCATGGTGTGGGAGAACACTGAAGCTTTCTTT. Its translation is CASMVWENTEAFF. The full variable domain, with the rest looked up from reference TRBV2 and TRBJ1-1, is EPEVTQTPSHQVTQMGQEVILRCVPISNHLYFYWYRQILGQKVEFLVSFYNNEISEKSEIFDDQFSVERPDGSNFTLKIRSTKLEDSAMYFCASMVWENTEAFFGQGTRLTVV.

CDR3 in DNA: TGTGCCTTATACTCGACAGGGGGTGAACAGCCCCAGCATTTT. Residues: CALYSTGGEQPQHF. This chain links TRBV6-2 or TRBV6-3 with TRBJ1-5; 9 bases map to TRBD1. V lost 11 bases to trimming and J lost 7 bases; unmatched junction nucleotides: 12. Germline lookup yields CDR1 MNHEY and CDR2 SVGEGT. The CDR3 has 14 amino acids.

This clonotype was detected a few times. The J gene is TRBJ2-5, the V gene TRBV29-1; D gene uncertain. The V end was cut by 6 bases, the J end by 1 base, with 12 bases between. This CDR3 is built from 13 residues. Germline values: CDR1 SQVTM, CDR2 ANQGSEA. The CDR3 is CSVISPSQETQYF. The CDR3 DNA reads TGCAGCGTCATATCCCCATCCCAAGAGACCCAGTACTTC.

This clonotype has a count of ten or more. The chain has TRBV7-8 and TRBJ1-4; TRBD1 agrees at 11 bases. J was trimmed by 8 bases and V by 4 bases; bases with no gene match: 9. The CDR3 contains 16 residues. From germline, CDR1 is SGHVS and CDR2 FQNEAQ. The CDR3 protein is CASSSGQGVSSEKLFF. The CDR3 DNA reads TGTGCCAGCAGCTCGGGACAGGGGGTCTCTTCGGAAAAACTGTTTTTT. The full variable domain, in which reference TRBV7-8 and TRBJ1-4 provide the parts outside the CDR3, is GAGVSQSPRYKVAKRGQDVALRCDPISGHVSLFWYQQALGQGPEFLTYFQNEAQLDKSGLPSDRFFAERPEGSVSTLKIQRTQQEDSAVYLCASSSGQGVSSEKLFFGSGTQLSVL.

This clonotype was detected many times. The chain is built from TRBV12-3 or TRBV12-4 and TRBJ1-3; D is uncertain. The CDR3 has 13 amino acids. Trimming shortened V by 3 bases and J by 4 bases, and 7 bases separated the two germline ends. The CDR3 protein is CASSFVVGNTIYF. In DNA form, the CDR3 reads TGTGCCAGCAGTTTTGTGGTCGGAAACACCATATATTTT.

The rearrangement links TRBV12-3 or TRBV12-4 to TRBJ2-5; 13 nucleotides line up with TRBD2. Germline trimming cut 4 bases from V and 6 bases from J; bases unmatched to any gene: 8. CDR3 length: 16 amino acids. CDR3 amino acids: CASSSLLAGGPKTQYF. The CDR3 DNA reads TGTGCCAGCAGTTCCCTACTAGCGGGGGGGCCGAAGACCCAGTACTTC.

CDR3 nucleotide sequence: TGTGCCAGCGCCACTAACAGGGAGATGGGCTATGGCTACACCTTC. Amino acids: CASATNREMGYGYTF. The V gene is TRBV6-6, the J gene TRBJ1-2; D may be TRBD1 (6 bases). Per the germline V gene, CDR1 is MNHNY and CDR2 is SVGAGI (reference sequence). V was trimmed by 8 bases and J by 4 bases, leaving 20 bases between them. The CDR3 consists of 15 residues.